The 13 T cell receptor beta chains below were found in one sample sequenced in a study of CD8 T cells in ankylosing spondylitis. From the 5' RACE reads, TCRdb called clonotypes with MiXCR, one entry per CDR3 protein. The table shows 200,000 to 250,000 distinct CDR3 sequences, with roughly 25% occurring only once. The sequenced material came from blood, either unsorted or a sorted T cell fraction (not recorded which). Source of these receptors: a male donor with ankylosing spondylitis or in good health (not recorded which).

The rearrangement uses TRBV20-1 and TRBJ2-7, with no clear D. The germline V and J ends were trimmed by 0 bases and 0 bases, with 12 bases remaining between them. There are 15 residues in the CDR3. Germline CDR1 reads DFQATT; CDR2 reads SNEGSKA (reference sequence). CDR3 coding DNA: TGCAGTGCTAGAGATCTGAGGCAGAACTCCTACGAGCAGTACTTC. Its translation is CSARDLRQNSYEQYF.

The genes are TRBV20-1 and TRBJ1-4; D possibly corresponds to TRBD1 (5 bases). The V gene lost 2 bases and the J gene lost 7 bases, with 14 bases spanning the gap. The CDR3 loop spans 14 amino acids. From germline, CDR1 is DFQATT and CDR2 SNEGSKA (reference sequence). The CDR3 DNA reads TGCAGTGCTAGAACCCCGACAGTTCGTGAAAAACTGTTTTTT. Translation gives CSARTPTVREKLFF.

This clonotype has a count of ten or more. The CDR3 protein is CASSQSGLAGVYEQYF. Written as DNA, the CDR3 is TGCGCCAGCAGCCAATCGGGACTAGCGGGAGTGTACGAGCAGTACTTC. The chain links TRBV4-1 to TRBJ2-7; 14 nucleotides align to TRBD2. V lost 2 bases and J lost 4; bases outside the gene matches: 4. In germline, CDR1 is MGHRA, CDR2 YSYEKL. CDR3 length: 16 residues.

The chain links TRBV29-1 to TRBJ2-7; TRBD1 agrees at 7 bases. Germline CDR1 and CDR2: SQVTM and ANQGSEA. This CDR3 spans 14 amino acids. The trim removed 5 bases at V and 0 bases at J, leaving 7 bases unmatched. The CDR3 DNA reads as TGCAGCGTTAAGGGACAGCTGAGCTCCTACGAGCAGTACTTC. This sequence encodes CSVKGQLSSYEQYF.

The CDR3 DNA follows: TGCAGTGCTAGTGCAGGGGGGTCGTATAATTCACCCCTCCACTTT. Its protein is CSASAGGSYNSPLHF. The chain links TRBV20-1 to TRBJ1-6; 7 positions agree with TRBD1. The ends lost 3 bases at V and 4 bases at J; junction bases unmatched: 6. Per the germline V gene, CDR1 is DFQATT and CDR2 is SNEGSKA (reference sequence). The CDR3 contains 15 residues.

This clonotype was detected a few times. V and J are TRBV27 and TRBJ2-5, with a possible D match to TRBD1 (6 bases). Deletions cut 8 bases from V and 1 base from J, with 20 bases between. This CDR3 has 16 amino acids. Germline values: CDR1 MNHEY, CDR2 SMNVEV (reference sequence). DNA for the CDR3: TGTGCCAGCTGTTCTCAGAACCAGGGGCTCCAAGAGACCCAGTACTTC. Its translation is CASCSQNQGLQETQYF.

This clonotype was observed at least ten times. The chain carries TRBV4-3 and TRBJ2-7; TRBD1 matches 10 bases. V shed 2 bases, J shed 3 bases, and the junction held 4 bases outside the gene matches. This CDR3 has 15 amino acids. Germline CDR1 reads LGHNA; CDR2 reads YSLEER. The chain's CDR3 is CASSQTGTGVYEQYF. In nucleotides, the CDR3 is TGCGCCAGCAGCCAAACCGGGACAGGGGTCTACGAGCAGTACTTC.

The chain combines TRBV7-2 with TRBJ2-4; unclear D gene. This CDR3 is 13 amino acids long. V was cut by 4 bases and J by 8 bases, with 12 bases left in between. Germline V gene data show CDR1 as SGHTA and CDR2 as FQGNSA. This chain's CDR3 is CASSSPQVYIQYF. CDR3 bases: TGTGCCAGCAGCTCCCCGCAGGTATACATTCAGTACTTC.

This clonotype was recorded a few times. V gene TRBV6-6 combines with J gene TRBJ2-4, with D perhaps TRBD2 (5 bases). The CDR3 is made up of 13 amino acids. Germline assignment: CDR1 MNHNY and CDR2 SVGAGI (reference sequence). V was shortened by 4 bases and J by 10 bases, with 14 bases between the two germline ends. The CDR3 coding sequence is TGTGCCAGCAGTTCTCGGGGAGAGGGTATTCAGTACTTC. It yields the protein CASSSRGEGIQYF.

This clonotype has at least ten counts. V usage is TRBV7-9 and J usage is TRBJ2-1; TRBD2 agrees at 11 bases. V shed 5 bases, J shed 5 bases, and the junction held 5 bases outside the gene matches. The CDR3 length is 15 residues. Per germline, CDR1 SEHNR and CDR2 FQNEAQ (reference sequence). The DNA of the CDR3 is TGTGCCAGCAGCGGAACGGGACTAGCGGACAATGAGCAGTTCTTC. Its protein product is CASSGTGLADNEQFF. The variable domain in full, completed from reference TRBV7-9 and TRBJ2-1, reads DTGVSQNPRHKITKRGQNVTFRCDPISEHNRLYWYRQTLGQGPEFLTYFQNEAQLEKSRLLSDRFSAERPKGSFSTLEIQRTEQGDSAMYLCASSGTGLADNEQFFGPGTRLTVL.

The sample holds many counts of this clonotype. The limits of the CDR3 on the DNA are not certain, so only TCRdb's listed CDR3 is given. The J gene is TRBJ2-2, the V gene TRBV29-1; TRBD1, the table's D call, lacks a check against the DNA. The germline V gene encodes CDR1 SQVTM and CDR2 ANQGSEA. The CDR3 is 14 residues long, ends included. The CDR3 loop is CSVGLGTNTGELVF.

This clonotype was counted between two and nine times. The chain has TRBV10-3 and TRBJ2-2; 7 bases map to TRBD1. With 2 bases clipped from V and 4 bases from J, the junction kept 7 bases outside the gene matches. The CDR3 length is 16 residues. Germline lookup yields CDR1 ENHRY and CDR2 SYGVKD. The CDR3 coding sequence is TGTGCCATCAGTGAGAGGCAGGGGGTTGGCACCGGGGAGCTGTTTTTT. It specifies CAISERQGVGTGELFF.

This clonotype was detected many times. V usage is TRBV6-1 and J usage is TRBJ1-3; a possible D gene is TRBD1 (6 bases). The CDR3 totals 15 residues. Trimming took off 5 bases at V and 0 bases at J, with 11 bases between the two ends. CDR1 and CDR2 (germline): MNHNS, SASEGT. CDR3 loop: CASSKTGHSGNTIYF. The CDR3 DNA reads as TGTGCCAGCAGTAAGACAGGCCACTCTGGAAACACCATATATTTT.